This T cell receptor beta chain was documented in a study of breast tumors, draining lymph nodes, adjacent tissues. Study-level results: Tumor and nontumor repertoires were significantly more similar in luminal-like than in basal-like breast cancer. Tumors had less TCR diversity than lymph nodes, more than nontumor tissue. The lymph node origin of tumor T cells was framed as consistent with a hypothesis, not demonstrated.

The table lists this clonotype with a few counts. Its antigen is currently unknown. Breast cancer patients provided tissue from their axillary draining lymph nodes. TCRdb passed the multiplex PCR reads through MiXCR, listing each CDR3 protein once. The table lists approximately 170,000 distinct CDR3 sequences, about 33% of them singletons, with approximately 4.3% in the top ten. Sequencing input: axillary lymph node tissue. The source of this sequence is a female donor with breast cancer. Some clones in this sample may be carry-over from other donors' samples.

The CDR3 loop reads CASSVEGQGTEAFF. The CDR3 bases are TGTGCCAGCAGCGTAGAGGGGCAGGGCACTGAAGCTTTCTTT. This chain links TRBV9 with TRBJ1-1; possible D gene TRBD1, 5 bases. Germline V gene data show CDR1 as SGDLS and CDR2 as YYNGEE. The V end was cut by 0 bases, the J end by 4 bases, with 10 bases between. CDR3 length: 14 residues.